The sequence of this T cell receptor beta chain was determined in a study of metastatic and nonmetastatic thyroid tumors. Study details: Malignant thyroid and benign thyroid patients provided blood and tumor or nodule tissue whose repertoires were compared.

Under the authors' procedure: The study took CDR3 differences across clinicopathological groups and made a distant-metastasis classifier for papillary thyroid cancer from them. MiXCR was used by TCRdb to re-call the PCR reads. It is TCRdb's table, rather than the study itself, that gives the V and J calls and clone size. The table records 15,000 to 20,000 clones, around 30% of them present only once. Germline-derived CDR1 and CDR2 are LGHDT and YNNKEL (reference sequence). The V and J ends lost 1 base and 5 bases, in that order; junction bases with no gene match: 14. The CDR3 sequence is 18 residues long. All patients were treatment-naive before thyroid surgery.

This sequence originates from a female donor with papillary thyroid cancer or a benign thyroid nodule (not recorded which). Some clones in this sample may be carry-over from other donors' samples. The sample consisted of tumor tissue. The chain recombines TRBV3-1 with TRBJ2-5; 9 bases fit TRBD2. CDR3 DNA: TGTGCCAGCAGCCAAGTCATTCCGCGGGAGGGCCCGATTGAGACCCAGTACTTC. Translating it yields CASSQVIPREGPIETQYF.